The T cell receptor beta chain under discussion was sequenced for a study of shared clonotypes between healthy human individuals. The data were produced by immunoSEQ multiplex PCR, yet TCRdb's version contains in-frame clones alone and is incomplete. The table has 2 million to 2.5 million clones, more than 85% seen once; the top ten hold 0.35% to 0.5%. This clone was detected only once. Its antigen is currently unknown. Trimming pared 1 base from V and 0 bases from J, leaving 5 bases between. The germline gives CDR1 SGHRS, CDR2 YFSETQ. The CDR3 contains 14 residues. Study-level results: Deeper or shallower sequencing was expected to change how clonotypes are shared among donors.

The sequencing input was naive CD4+ T cells from PBMCs. The subset denotes: CD45RA+ positively selected. The receptor was derived from a man between 18 and 29 years old in good health. Some clones in this sample may be carry-over from other donors' samples. This sequence joins TRBV5-1 and TRBJ1-3; D is undetermined. CDR3 region: CASSLPSSGNTIYF. CDR3 sequence (DNA): TGCGCCAGCAGCTTGCCCAGCTCTGGAAACACCATATATTTT.